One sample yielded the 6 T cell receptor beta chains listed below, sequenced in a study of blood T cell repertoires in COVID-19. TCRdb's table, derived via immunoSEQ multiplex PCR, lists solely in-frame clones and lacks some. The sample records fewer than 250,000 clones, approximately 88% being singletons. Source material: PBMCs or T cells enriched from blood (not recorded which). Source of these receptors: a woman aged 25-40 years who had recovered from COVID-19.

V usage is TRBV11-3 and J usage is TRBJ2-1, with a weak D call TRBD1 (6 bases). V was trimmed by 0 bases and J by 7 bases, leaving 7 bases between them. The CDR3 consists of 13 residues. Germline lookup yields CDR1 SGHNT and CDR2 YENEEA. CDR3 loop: CASSLEGANEQFF. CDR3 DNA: TGTGCCAGCAGCTTAGAGGGGGCGAATGAGCAGTTCTTC.

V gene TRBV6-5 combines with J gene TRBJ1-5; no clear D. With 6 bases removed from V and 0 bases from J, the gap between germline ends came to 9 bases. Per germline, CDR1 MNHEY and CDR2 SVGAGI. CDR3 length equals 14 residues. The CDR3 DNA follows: TGTGCCAGCAGCCGTACAGATAGCAATCAGCCCCAGCATTTT. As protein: CASSRTDSNQPQHF.

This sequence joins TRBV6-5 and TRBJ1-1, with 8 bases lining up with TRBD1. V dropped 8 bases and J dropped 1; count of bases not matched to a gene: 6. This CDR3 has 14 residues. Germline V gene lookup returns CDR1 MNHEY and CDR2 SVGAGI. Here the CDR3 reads CASVSQGGNTEAFF. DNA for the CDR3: TGTGCCAGCGTCTCACAGGGGGGGAACACTGAAGCTTTCTTT.

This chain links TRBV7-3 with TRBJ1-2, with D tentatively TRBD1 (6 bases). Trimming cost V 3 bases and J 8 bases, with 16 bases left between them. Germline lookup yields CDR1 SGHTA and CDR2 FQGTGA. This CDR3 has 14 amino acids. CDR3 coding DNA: TGTGCCAGCAGCTTTAACAGGGCAGGGACCGGCTACACCTTC. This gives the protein CASSFNRAGTGYTF.

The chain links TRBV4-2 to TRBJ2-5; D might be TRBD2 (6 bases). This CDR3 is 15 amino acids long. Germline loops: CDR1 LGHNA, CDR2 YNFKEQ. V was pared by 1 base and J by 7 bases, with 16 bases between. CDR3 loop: CASSQVRGEAATQYF. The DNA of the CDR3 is TGTGCCAGCAGCCAAGTTCGCGGGGAGGCTGCGACCCAGTACTTC.

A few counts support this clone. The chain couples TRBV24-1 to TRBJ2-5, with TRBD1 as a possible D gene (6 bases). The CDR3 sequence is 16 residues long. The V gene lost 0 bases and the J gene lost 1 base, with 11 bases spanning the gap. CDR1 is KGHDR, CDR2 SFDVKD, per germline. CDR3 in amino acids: CATSDLMTGTQETQYF. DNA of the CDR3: TGTGCCACCAGTGATTTGATGACAGGAACCCAAGAGACCCAGTACTTC.